The source of this T cell receptor (beta chain) is a study of CD8+CD57+ T cells in acquired aplastic anemia. The ends lost 6 bases at V and 4 bases at J; junction bases unmatched: 11. There are 18 residues in the CDR3. Germline CDR1 is ENHRY and CDR2 is SYGVKD. Before being chosen for sequencing, patients had shown CD8+CD57+ cell expansion by flow cytometry. Acquired aplastic anemia of severe grade affected all patients. There was no therapy given to any patient before the blood sampling took place. Genomic DNA served as template for TCR beta VDJ and CDR3 profiling. TCRdb independently ran MiXCR on the reads; one entry per CDR3 protein. This sample has some 150,000 distinct CDR3 sequences, with over 55% found just once.

Sequenced: sorted CD4+, CD8+, or CD8+CD57+ T cells (not recorded which) from PBMCs. The V gene is TRBV10-3, the J gene TRBJ2-1, with 14 bases aligning to TRBD2. The clonotype was recovered from a human donor with aplastic anemia. CDR3 sequence reads: CAISQTSGGAGAYNEQFF. CDR3 nucleotide sequence: TGTGCCATCAGCCAGACTAGCGGGGGGGCAGGTGCTTACAATGAGCAGTTCTTC.